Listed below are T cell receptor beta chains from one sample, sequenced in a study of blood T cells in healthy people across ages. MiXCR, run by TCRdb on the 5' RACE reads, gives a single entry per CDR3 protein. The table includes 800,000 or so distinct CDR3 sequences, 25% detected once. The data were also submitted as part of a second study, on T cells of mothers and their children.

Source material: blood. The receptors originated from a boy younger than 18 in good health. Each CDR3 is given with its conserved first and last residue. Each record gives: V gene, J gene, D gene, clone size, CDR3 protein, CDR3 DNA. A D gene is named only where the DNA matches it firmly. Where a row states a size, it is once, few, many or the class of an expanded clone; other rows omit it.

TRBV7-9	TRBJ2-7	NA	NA	CASSLNRVSYEQYF	TGTGCCAGCAGCTTAAACAGGGTGTCCTACGAGCAGTACTTC
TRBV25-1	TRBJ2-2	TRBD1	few	CASTRTGMNTGELFF	TGTGCCAGCACCAGGACAGGGATGAACACCGGGGAGCTGTTTTTT
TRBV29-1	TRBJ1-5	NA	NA	CSVSDSDQPQHF	TGCAGCGTTTCGGACAGCGATCAGCCCCAGCATTTT
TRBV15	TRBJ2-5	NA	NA	CATSRDSREETQYF	TGTGCCACCAGCAGAGATTCCAGGGAAGAGACCCAGTACTTC
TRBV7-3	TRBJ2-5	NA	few	CASSPTGRAQETQYF	TGTGCCAGCAGCCCTACAGGCAGGGCCCAAGAGACCCAGTACTTC
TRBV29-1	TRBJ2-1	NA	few	CSVYRDSHVHEQFF	TGCAGCGTCTACCGGGACTCCCACGTGCATGAGCAGTTCTTC
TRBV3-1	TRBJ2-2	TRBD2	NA	CASSQDLSASGVDTGELFF	TGTGCCAGCAGCCAAGATCTGTCGGCTAGCGGGGTCGACACCGGGGAGCTGTTTTTT
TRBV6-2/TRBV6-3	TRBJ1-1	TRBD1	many	CASSQGQEAFF	TGTGCCAGCAGTCAGGGACAGGAAGCTTTCTTT
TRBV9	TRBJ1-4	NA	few	CASSITGATNEKLFF	TGTGCCAGCAGCATAACAGGTGCAACTAATGAAAAACTGTTTTTT
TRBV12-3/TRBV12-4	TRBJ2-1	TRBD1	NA	CASSKVAGGGYNEQFF	TGTGCCAGCAGTAAAGTGGCAGGGGGCGGCTACAATGAGCAGTTCTTC
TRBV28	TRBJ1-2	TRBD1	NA	CASSRDSLNYGYTF	TGTGCCAGCAGCCGGGACAGCTTAAACTATGGCTACACCTTC